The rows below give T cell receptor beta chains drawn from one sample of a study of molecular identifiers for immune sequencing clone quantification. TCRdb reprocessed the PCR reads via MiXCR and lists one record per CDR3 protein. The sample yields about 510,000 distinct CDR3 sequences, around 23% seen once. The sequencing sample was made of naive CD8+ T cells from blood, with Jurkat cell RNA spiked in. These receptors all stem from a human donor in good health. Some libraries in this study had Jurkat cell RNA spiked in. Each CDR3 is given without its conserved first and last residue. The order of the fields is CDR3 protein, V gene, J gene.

AGSPPSGRSLQF	TRBV28	TRBJ2-1
ASSLGYVGASSYNEQF	TRBV7-8	TRBJ2-1
SALADSAGFEQY	TRBV20-1	TRBJ2-7
ASSQGFGRGVYNEQF	TRBV4-2	TRBJ2-1
VSSLTPLGDSPLH	TRBV4-3	TRBJ1-6
ASSLRSNSNQPQH	TRBV5-6	TRBJ1-5
ASSLEGSEKLF	TRBV5-8	TRBJ1-4
ASSLGGGITDTQY	TRBV5-6	TRBJ2-3
AVTGVLGITEAF	TRBV11-1	TRBJ1-1
ASSHDWQYTEAF	TRBV4-3	TRBJ1-1
ASSEYGNSNQPQH	TRBV2	TRBJ1-5
ASSEQDSLPYEQY	TRBV13	TRBJ2-7
ASSLPRGLAGGLRQF	TRBV7-2	TRBJ2-1
ASSVAWGGTGETQY	TRBV9	TRBJ2-5
ASSLAPLGLETQY	TRBV7-8	TRBJ2-5
ASNQGGGTEAF	TRBV6-5	TRBJ1-1
ASSSGNRGISYEQY	TRBV28	TRBJ2-7
SARGQGSSYEQY	TRBV20-1	TRBJ2-7
SATLSGTREQY	TRBV20-1	TRBJ2-7
ASSPGGVERETQY	TRBV12-3/TRBV12-4	TRBJ2-5
SARDINGVADTEAF	TRBV20-1	TRBJ1-1
ASSLAGKNTEAF	TRBV5-5	TRBJ1-1